This T cell receptor (beta chain) comes out of a study of T cell changes during pregnancy in multiple sclerosis. From germline, CDR1 is SGHVS and CDR2 FQNEAQ. The CDR3 runs 14 residues. V lost 5 bases and J lost 8, with 18 bases in between. The data were produced by immunoSEQ multiplex PCR, yet TCRdb's version contains in-frame clones alone and is incomplete. The data contain more than 40,000 clones, roughly 88% of them seen just once; the ten biggest clones take up roughly 1.5%. This receptor was taken from a female donor in good health, enrolled as a control in a pregnancy study. This specimen was peripheral blood, taken in the first trimester of pregnancy. The chain combines TRBV7-8 with TRBJ1-2; D gene ambiguous. The CDR3 reads CASSLEGDIRGYTF. In nucleotides, the CDR3 is TGTGCCAGCAGCCTAGAGGGAGACATACGCGGCTACACCTTC.